This T cell receptor beta chain was obtained from a study of T cells after yellow fever vaccination. Study-level results: Post-booster repertoires contained most primary-vaccination clones again (roughly 97% CD4, 85% to 90% CD8). On re-exposure, the response was weaker but peaked faster, at day 5 versus 15.

Conversion of TCR transcripts into cDNA relied on 5'RACE template switching, which added a universal primer site and UMIs. TCRdb reanalysed the 5' RACE reads using MiXCR and keeps one entry per CDR3 protein. The table includes under 600,000 distinct CDR3 sequences, about 13% detected once. This clonotype appeared a few times. Its antigen remains unknown. Germline values: CDR1 MNHNS, CDR2 SASEGT. This CDR3 has 14 residues. J gave up 4 bases and V 8 bases, and 7 bases lay outside the gene matches. This TCR was sampled from a young man who received the YFV17D yellow fever vaccine. The V gene is TRBV6-1, the J gene TRBJ2-1; 8 bases fit TRBD2. The material sequenced was PBMCs, taken on the day of the yellow fever booster vaccination. The CDR3, as DNA: TGTGCCAGCGGGAGCGGGAGAACTTACAATGAGCAGTTCTTC. Amino acids: CASGSGRTYNEQFF.